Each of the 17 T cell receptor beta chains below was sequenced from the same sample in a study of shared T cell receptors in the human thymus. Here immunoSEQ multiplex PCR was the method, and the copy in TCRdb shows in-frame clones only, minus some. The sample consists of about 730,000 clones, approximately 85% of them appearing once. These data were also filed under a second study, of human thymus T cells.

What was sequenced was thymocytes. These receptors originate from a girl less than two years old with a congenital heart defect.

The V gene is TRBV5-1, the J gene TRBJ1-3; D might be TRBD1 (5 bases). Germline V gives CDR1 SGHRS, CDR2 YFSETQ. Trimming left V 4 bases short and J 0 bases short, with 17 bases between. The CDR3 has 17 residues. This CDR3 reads CASSQGQSTSSGNTIYF. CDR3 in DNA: TGCGCCAGCAGCCAAGGACAATCGACGAGCTCTGGAAACACCATATATTTT.

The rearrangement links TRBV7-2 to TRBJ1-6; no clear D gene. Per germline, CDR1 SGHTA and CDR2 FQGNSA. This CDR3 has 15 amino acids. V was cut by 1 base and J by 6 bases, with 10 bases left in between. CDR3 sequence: CASSLVVAGNSPLHF. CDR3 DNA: TGTGCCAGCAGCTTAGTGGTTGCGGGTAATTCACCCCTCCACTTT. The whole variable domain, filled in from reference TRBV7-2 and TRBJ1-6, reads GAGVSQSPSNKVTEKGKDVELRCDPISGHTALYWYRQSLGQGLEFLIYFQGNSAPDKSGLPSDRFSAERTGGSVSTLTIQRTQQEDSAVYLCASSLVVAGNSPLHFGNGTRLTVT.

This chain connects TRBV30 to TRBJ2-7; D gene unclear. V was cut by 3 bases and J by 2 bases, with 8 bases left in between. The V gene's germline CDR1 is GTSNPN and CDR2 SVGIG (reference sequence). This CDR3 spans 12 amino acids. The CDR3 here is CAWSAPAYEQYF. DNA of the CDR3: TGTGCCTGGAGCGCCCCAGCCTACGAGCAGTACTTC.

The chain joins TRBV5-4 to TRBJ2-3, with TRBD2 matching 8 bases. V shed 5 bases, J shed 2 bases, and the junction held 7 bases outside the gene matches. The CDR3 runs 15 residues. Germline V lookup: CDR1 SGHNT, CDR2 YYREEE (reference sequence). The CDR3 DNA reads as TGTGCCAGCAGTCGCGGGGGGACCAACACAGATACGCAGTATTTT. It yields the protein CASSRGGTNTDTQYF.

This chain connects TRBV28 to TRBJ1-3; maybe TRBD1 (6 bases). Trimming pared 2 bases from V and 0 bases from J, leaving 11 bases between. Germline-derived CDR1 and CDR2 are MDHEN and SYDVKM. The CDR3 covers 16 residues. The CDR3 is CASSLLGAISGNTIYF. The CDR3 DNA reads TGTGCCAGCAGTTTACTGGGGGCGATCTCTGGAAACACCATATATTTT.

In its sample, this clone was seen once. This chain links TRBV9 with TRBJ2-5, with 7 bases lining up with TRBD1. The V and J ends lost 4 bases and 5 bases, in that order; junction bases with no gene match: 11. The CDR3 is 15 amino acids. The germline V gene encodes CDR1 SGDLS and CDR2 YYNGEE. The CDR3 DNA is TGTGCCAGCAGCTCGAGAGGGGGCCGGTCGGAGACCCAGTACTTC. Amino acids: CASSSRGGRSETQYF. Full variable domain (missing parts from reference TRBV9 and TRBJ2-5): DSGVTQTPKHLITATGQRVTLRCSPRSGDLSVYWYQQSLDQGLQFLIQYYNGEERAKGNILERFSAQQFPDLHSELNLSSLELGDSALYFCASSSRGGRSETQYFGPGTRLLVL.

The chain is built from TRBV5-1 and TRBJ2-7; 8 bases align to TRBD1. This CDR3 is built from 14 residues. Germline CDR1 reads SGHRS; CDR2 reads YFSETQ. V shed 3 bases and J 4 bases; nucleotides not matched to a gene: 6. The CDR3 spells CASSWGQEVYEQYF. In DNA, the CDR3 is TGCGCCAGCAGCTGGGGACAGGAAGTATACGAGCAGTACTTC.

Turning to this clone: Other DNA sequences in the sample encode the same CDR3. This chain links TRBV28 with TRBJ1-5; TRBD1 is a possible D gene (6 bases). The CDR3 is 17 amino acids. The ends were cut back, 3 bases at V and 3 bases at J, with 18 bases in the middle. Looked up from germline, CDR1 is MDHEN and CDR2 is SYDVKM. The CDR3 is CASSFTAGDAFNQPQHF. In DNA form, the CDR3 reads TGTGCCAGCAGTTTCACGGCAGGGGACGCCTTCAATCAGCCCCAGCATTTT.

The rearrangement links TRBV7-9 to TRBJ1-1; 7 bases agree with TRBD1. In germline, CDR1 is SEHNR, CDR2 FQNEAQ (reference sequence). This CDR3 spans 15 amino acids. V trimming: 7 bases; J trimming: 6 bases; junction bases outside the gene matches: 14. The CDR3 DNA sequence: TGTGCCAGCACCCCCAACGACAGGGTGTACTCTGAAGCTTTCTTT. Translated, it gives CASTPNDRVYSEAFF.

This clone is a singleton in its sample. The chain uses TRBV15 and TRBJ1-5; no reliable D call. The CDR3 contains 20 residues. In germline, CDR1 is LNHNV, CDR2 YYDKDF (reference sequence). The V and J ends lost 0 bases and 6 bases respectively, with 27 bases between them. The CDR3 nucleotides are TGTGCCACCAGCAGAGAGGACCGAACAGATCCGAGGGTCAAGGCTCAGCCCCAGCATTTT. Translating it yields CATSREDRTDPRVKAQPQHF.

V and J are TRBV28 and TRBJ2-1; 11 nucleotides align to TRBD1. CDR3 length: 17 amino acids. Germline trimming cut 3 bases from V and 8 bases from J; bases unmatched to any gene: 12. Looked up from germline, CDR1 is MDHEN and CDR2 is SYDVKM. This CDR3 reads CASSFMRGDRGVYEQFF. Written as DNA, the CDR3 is TGTGCCAGCAGTTTTATGAGAGGGGACAGGGGGGTCTATGAGCAGTTCTTC.

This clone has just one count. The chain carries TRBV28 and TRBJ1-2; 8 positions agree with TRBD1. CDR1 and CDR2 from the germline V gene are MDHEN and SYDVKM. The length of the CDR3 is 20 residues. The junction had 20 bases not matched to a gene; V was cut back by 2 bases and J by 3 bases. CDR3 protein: CASSLRGDRRQGEAHYGYTF. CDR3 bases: TGTGCCAGCAGTTTACGAGGGGACAGGAGGCAGGGGGAGGCTCACTATGGCTACACCTTC.

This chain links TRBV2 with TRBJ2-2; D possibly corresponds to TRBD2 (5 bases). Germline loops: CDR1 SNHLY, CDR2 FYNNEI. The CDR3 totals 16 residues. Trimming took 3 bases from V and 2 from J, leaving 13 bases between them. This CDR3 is CASSEGWRTNTGELFF. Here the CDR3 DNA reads TGTGCCAGCAGTGAGGGGTGGAGGACCAACACCGGGGAGCTGTTTTTT.

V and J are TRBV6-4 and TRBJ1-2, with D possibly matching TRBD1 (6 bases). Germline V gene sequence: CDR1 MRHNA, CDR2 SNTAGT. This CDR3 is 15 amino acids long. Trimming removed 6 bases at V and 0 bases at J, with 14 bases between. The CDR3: CASRPGTQANYGYTF. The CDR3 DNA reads TGTGCCAGCAGACCCGGGACACAAGCTAACTATGGCTACACCTTC.

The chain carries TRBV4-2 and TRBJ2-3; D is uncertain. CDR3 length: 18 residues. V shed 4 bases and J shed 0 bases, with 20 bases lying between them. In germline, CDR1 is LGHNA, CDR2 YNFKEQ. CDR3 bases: TGTGCCAGCAGCCCCCGAGTAATAATACCCACGAGCACAGATACGCAGTATTTT. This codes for CASSPRVIIPTSTDTQYF.

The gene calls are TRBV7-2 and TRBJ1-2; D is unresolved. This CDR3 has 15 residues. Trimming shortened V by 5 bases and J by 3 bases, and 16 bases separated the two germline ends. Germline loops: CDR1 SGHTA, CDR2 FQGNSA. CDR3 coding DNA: TGTGCCAGCAGCCTGGTTTGGGGAGTTGACTATGGCTACACCTTC. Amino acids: CASSLVWGVDYGYTF.

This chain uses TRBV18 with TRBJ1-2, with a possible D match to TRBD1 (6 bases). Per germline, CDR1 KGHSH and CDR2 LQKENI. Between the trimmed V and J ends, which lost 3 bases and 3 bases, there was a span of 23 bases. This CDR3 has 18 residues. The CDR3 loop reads CASSPVSIFRGWDYGYTF. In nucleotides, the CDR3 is TGTGCCAGCTCACCGGTCTCAATCTTCAGGGGATGGGACTATGGCTACACCTTC.